The clone carrying this TCR beta chain was seen repeatedly, ten times or more. CDR1 is SGHVS, CDR2 FNYEAQ, per germline. V was pared by 2 bases and J by 4 bases, with 12 bases between. CDR3 length: 15 amino acids. These data come from a study of T cells after yellow fever vaccination. UMIs and a universal primer site were added when TCR cDNA was made by 5'RACE template switching. TCRdb ran MiXCR on the 5' RACE reads and lists one entry per CDR3 protein. The sample consists of about 50,000 distinct CDR3 sequences, roughly 7.3% of them appearing once. The sequenced sample was CD8+ T cells sorted from PBMCs, obtained around 14 days after the first yellow fever vaccination. The rearrangement joins TRBV7-6 to TRBJ2-1; D might be TRBD2 (6 bases). This sequence originates from a young man who received the YFV17D yellow fever vaccine. CDR3 loop: CASSLWRERYNEQFF. The CDR3 DNA is TGTGCCAGCAGCTTATGGAGGGAGCGGTACAATGAGCAGTTCTTC.